This T cell receptor (beta chain) is from a study of cytomegalovirus exposure and HLA in healthy donors. Study as a whole: Around four fifths of approximately 400 genotyped donors fell in the Caucasian-associated ancestry cluster.

Findings and limits, study-wide: The study found most TCR sequences rare, yet found some public TCRs in many donors. Across donors, sequencing depth was assumed by presence/absence analyses to be roughly uniform.

The CDR3 contains 13 residues. From germline, CDR1 is SNHLY and CDR2 FYNNEI. V gave up 6 bases and J gave up 7 bases; unmatched junction bases: 8. PCR involved 60 Vbeta and 13 Jbeta primers. Only in-frame clones appear in the TCRdb table, and some are missing; sequencing was by immunoSEQ multiplex PCR. This table has 50,000 to 60,000 clones, approximately 78% appearing once. This clone appeared a single time. The antigen remains undetermined. V usage is TRBV2 and J usage is TRBJ1-2, with 7 bases fitting TRBD1. Material for sequencing was PBMCs. This clonotype was sampled from a female donor in good health and CMV-seronegative. CDR3 amino acids: CASRSGTVRGYTF. In DNA form, the CDR3 reads TGTGCCAGCAGATCCGGGACAGTTCGTGGCTACACCTTC.